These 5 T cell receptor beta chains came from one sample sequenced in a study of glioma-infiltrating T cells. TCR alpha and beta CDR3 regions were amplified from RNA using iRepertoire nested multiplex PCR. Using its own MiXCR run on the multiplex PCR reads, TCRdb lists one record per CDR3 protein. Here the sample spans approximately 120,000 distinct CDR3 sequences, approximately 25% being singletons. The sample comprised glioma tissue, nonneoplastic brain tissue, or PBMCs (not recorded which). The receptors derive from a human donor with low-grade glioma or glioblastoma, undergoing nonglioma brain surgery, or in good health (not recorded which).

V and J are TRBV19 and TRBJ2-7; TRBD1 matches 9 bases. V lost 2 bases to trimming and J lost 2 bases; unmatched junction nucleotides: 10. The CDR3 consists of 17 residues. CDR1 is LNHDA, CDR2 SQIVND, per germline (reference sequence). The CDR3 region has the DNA TGTGCCAGTAGTATAACGCCCGGGACAGGGATCACCTACGAGCAGTACTTC. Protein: CASSITPGTGITYEQYF.

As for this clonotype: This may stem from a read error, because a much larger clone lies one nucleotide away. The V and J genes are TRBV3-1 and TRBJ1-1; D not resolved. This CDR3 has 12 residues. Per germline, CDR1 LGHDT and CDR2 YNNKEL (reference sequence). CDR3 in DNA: TGTGCCAGCAGCCTCCAAGCCACTGAAGCTTCCTTT. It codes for CASSLQATEASF.

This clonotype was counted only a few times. CDR3 coding DNA: TGCAGCGTTGAGAGGAGCACAGATACGCAGTATTTT. It codes for CSVERSTDTQYF. This chain joins TRBV29-1 and TRBJ2-3; no firm D call. V lost 3 bases and J 0 bases, leaving 4 bases between the germline ends. The CDR3 length is 12 residues. The germline gives CDR1 SQVTM, CDR2 ANQGSEA.

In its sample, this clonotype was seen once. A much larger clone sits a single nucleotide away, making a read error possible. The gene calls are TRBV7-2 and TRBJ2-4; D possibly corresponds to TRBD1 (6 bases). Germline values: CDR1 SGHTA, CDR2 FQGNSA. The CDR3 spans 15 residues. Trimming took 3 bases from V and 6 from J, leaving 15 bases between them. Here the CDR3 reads CASSFPGTRGNIQYF. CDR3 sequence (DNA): TGTGCCAGCAGCTTTCCCGGGACACGGGGAAACATTCAGTACTTC.

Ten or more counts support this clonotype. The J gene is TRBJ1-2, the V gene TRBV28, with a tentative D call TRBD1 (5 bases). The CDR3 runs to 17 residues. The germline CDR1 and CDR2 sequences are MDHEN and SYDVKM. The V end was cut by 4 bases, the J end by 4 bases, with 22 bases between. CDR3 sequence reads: CASSSLDLETALYGYTF. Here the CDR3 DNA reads TGTGCCAGCAGTTCATTGGACTTGGAGACAGCACTCTATGGCTACACCTTC.